The 8 T cell receptor beta chains reported below all come from one sample, sequenced in a study of Graves' ophthalmopathy and Graves' hyperthyroidism. For repertoire sequencing, the TCR beta CDR3 regions were amplified from RNA transcripts. RT-PCR in the first round used HTBI primers; a second-round multiplex PCR followed. Using its own MiXCR run on the multiplex PCR reads, TCRdb lists one record per CDR3 protein. The data hold 580,000 or so distinct CDR3 sequences, with roughly 39% observed a single time. Sequencing used peripheral blood or thyroid tissue (not recorded which). Source of these receptors: an adult man with Graves' hyperthyroidism.

In this sample, this clonotype turned up many times. The chain joins TRBV25-1 to TRBJ1-6; 11 bases are shared with TRBD1. With 3 bases clipped from V and 5 bases from J, the junction kept 0 bases outside the gene matches. Looked up from germline, CDR1 is MGHDK and CDR2 is SYGVNS. CDR3 length: 15 amino acids. CDR3 protein: CASSEGQGDNSPLHF. CDR3 coding DNA: TGTGCCAGCAGTGAGGGACAGGGGGATAATTCACCCCTCCACTTT.

With respect to this clonotype: A much larger clone lies a single base off, so this may be a read error. The genes are TRBV27 and TRBJ2-7, with D uncertain. The CDR3 length is 10 residues. The germline V gene encodes CDR1 MNHEY and CDR2 SMNVEV (reference sequence). This CDR3 reads CATLPYKQYF. In nucleotides, the CDR3 is TGTGCCACCTTGCCCTACAAGCAGTACTTC.

This clonotype was seen repeatedly, ten times or more. This chain links TRBV2 with TRBJ2-2; the D gene could be TRBD1 or TRBD2 (6 bases each). The CDR3 consists of 14 residues. Germline V CDR1 and CDR2: SNHLY, FYNNEI. Trimming shortened V by 5 bases and J by 7 bases, and 14 bases separated the two germline ends. CDR3 in amino acids: CASSMGGANGELFF. The CDR3 DNA is TGTGCCAGCAGTATGGGGGGCGCCAACGGGGAGCTGTTTTTT.

The chain is built from TRBV7-6 and TRBJ2-3; 11 positions match TRBD2. Germline V gene data show CDR1 as SGHVS and CDR2 as FNYEAQ. The CDR3 extends over 14 amino acids. J gave up 5 bases and V 4 bases, and 2 bases lay outside the gene matches. CDR3: CASSSTSGIDTQYF. The CDR3 coding sequence is TGTGCCAGCAGCTCGACTAGCGGGATAGATACGCAGTATTTT.

This clonotype was recorded many times. The genes are TRBV29-1 and TRBJ1-2, with D maybe TRBD1 (5 bases). The V gene's germline CDR1 is SQVTM and CDR2 ANQGSEA. There are 13 residues in the CDR3. V shed 5 bases and J shed 3 bases, with 13 bases lying between them. The CDR3 region has the DNA TGCAGCGTTTCGGGACTTAGGGACTATGGCTACACCTTC. It is translated as CSVSGLRDYGYTF.

This clonotype was seen ten or more times. The chain is built from TRBV7-9 and TRBJ1-5; unclear D gene. In germline, CDR1 is SEHNR, CDR2 FQNEAQ (reference sequence). The CDR3 length is 13 residues. V gave up 3 bases and J gave up 2 bases, with 5 bases separating them. DNA for the CDR3: TGTGCCAGCAGCTTTGCGGGCAATCAGCCCCAGCATTTT. Translation gives CASSFAGNQPQHF.

This clonotype appeared many times. The rearrangement joins TRBV7-2 to TRBJ2-7; TRBD2 agrees at 9 bases. V trimming: 5 bases; J trimming: 7 bases; junction bases outside the gene matches: 6. The germline CDR1 and CDR2 sequences are SGHTA and FQGNSA. The CDR3 length is 13 residues. The CDR3 loop reads CASSMGLAGEQYF. Written as DNA, the CDR3 is TGTGCCAGCAGCATGGGACTAGCAGGGGAGCAGTACTTC.

This sequence joins TRBV3-1 and TRBJ2-7; 8 bases map to TRBD2. This CDR3 has 15 residues. Trimming took 4 bases from V and 0 from J; bases not matched to a gene: 5. CDR1 and CDR2 from the germline V gene are LGHDT and YNNKEL (reference sequence). CDR3 amino acids: CASSRKRGSSYEQYF. The CDR3 DNA reads TGTGCCAGCAGCCGGAAGCGGGGGAGCTCCTACGAGCAGTACTTC.